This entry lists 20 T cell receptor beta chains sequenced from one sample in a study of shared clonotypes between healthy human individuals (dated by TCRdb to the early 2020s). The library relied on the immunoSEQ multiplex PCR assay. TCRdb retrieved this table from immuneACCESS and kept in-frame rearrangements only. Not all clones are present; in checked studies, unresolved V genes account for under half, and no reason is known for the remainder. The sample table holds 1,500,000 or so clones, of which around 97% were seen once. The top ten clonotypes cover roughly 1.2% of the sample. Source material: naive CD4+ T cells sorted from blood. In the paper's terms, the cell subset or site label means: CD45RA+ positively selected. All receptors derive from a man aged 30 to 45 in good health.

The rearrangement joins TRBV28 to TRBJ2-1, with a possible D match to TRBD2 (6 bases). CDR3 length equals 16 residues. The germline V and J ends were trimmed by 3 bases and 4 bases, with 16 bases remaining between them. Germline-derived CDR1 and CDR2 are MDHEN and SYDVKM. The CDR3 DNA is TGTGCCAGCAGTTTTCCGGGACTTTTAAAATACAATGAGCAGTTCTTC. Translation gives CASSFPGLLKYNEQFF.

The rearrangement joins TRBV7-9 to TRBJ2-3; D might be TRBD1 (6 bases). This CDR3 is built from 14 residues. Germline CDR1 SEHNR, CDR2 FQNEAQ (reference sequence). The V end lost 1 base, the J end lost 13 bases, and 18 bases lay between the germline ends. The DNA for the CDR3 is TGTGCCAGCAGCTTAGGGGGGCAGGGATCCTTGGAGTATTTT. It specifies CASSLGGQGSLEYF. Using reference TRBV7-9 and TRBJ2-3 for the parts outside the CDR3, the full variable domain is DTGVSQNPRHKITKRGQNVTFRCDPISEHNRLYWYRQTLGQGPEFLTYFQNEAQLEKSRLLSDRFSAERPKGSFSTLEIQRTEQGDSAMYLCASSLGGQGSLEYFGPGTRLTVL.

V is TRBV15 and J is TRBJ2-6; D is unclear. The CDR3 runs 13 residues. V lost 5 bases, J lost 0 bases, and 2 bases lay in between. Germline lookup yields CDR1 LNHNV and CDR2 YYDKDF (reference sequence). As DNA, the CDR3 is TGTGCCACCAGCCTCTCTGGGGCCAACGTCCTGACTTTC. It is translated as CATSLSGANVLTF.

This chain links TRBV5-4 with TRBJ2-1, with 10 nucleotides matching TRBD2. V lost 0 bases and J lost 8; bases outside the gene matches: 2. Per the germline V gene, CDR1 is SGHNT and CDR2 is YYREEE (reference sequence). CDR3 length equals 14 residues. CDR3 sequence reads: CASSLALAGHEQFF. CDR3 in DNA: TGTGCCAGCAGCTTGGCACTAGCGGGGCATGAGCAGTTCTTC.

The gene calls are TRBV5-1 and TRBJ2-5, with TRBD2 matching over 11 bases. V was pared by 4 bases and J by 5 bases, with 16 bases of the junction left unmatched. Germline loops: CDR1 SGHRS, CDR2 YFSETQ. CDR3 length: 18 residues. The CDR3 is CASSTGGLAGGVTETQYF. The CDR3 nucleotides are TGCGCCAGCAGCACCGGAGGGCTAGCGGGAGGAGTTACGGAGACCCAGTACTTC.

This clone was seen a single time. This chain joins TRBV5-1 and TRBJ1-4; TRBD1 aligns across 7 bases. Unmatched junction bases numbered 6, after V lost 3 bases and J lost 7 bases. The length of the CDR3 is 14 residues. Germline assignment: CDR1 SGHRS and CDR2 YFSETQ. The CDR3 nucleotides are TGCGCCAGCAGCTCATCAGGGGGGAGTGAAAAACTGTTTTTT. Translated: CASSSSGGSEKLFF. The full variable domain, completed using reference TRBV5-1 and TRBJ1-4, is KAGVTQTPRYLIKTRGQQVTLSCSPISGHRSVSWYQQTPGQGLQFLFEYFSETQRNKGNFPGRFSGRQFSNSRSEMNVSTLELGDSALYLCASSSSGGSEKLFFGSGTQLSVL.

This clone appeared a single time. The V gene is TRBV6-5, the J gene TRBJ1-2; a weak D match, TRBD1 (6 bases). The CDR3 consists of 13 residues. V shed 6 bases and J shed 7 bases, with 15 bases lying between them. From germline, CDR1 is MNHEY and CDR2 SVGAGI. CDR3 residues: CASRLPNRAGYTF. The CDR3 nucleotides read TGTGCCAGCAGACTACCCAACAGGGCTGGCTACACCTTC.

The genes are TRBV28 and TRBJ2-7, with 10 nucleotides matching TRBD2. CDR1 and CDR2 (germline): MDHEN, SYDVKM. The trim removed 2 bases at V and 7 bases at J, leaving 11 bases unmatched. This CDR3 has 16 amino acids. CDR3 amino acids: CASSLRGGGSGREQYF. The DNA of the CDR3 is TGTGCCAGCAGTTTACGGGGCGGTGGTAGCGGGAGGGAGCAGTACTTC.

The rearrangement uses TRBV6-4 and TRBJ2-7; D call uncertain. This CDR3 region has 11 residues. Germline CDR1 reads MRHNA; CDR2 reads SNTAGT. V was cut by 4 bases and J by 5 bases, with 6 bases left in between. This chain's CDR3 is CASSVRDEQYF. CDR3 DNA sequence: TGTGCCAGCAGTGTTCGGGACGAGCAGTACTTC.

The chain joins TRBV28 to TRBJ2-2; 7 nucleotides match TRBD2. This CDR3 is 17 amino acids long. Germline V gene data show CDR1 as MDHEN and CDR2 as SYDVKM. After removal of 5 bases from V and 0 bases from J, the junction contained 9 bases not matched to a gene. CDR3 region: CASSVTLAEANTGELFF. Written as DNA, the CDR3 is TGTGCCAGCAGTGTGACCCTAGCGGAGGCGAACACCGGGGAGCTGTTTTTT.

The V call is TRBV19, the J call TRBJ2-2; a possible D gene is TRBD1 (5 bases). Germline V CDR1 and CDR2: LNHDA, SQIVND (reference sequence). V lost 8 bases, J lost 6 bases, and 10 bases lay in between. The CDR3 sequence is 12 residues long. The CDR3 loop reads CASLRVPGELFF. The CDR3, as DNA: TGTGCCAGTCTCAGGGTGCCCGGGGAGCTGTTTTTT.

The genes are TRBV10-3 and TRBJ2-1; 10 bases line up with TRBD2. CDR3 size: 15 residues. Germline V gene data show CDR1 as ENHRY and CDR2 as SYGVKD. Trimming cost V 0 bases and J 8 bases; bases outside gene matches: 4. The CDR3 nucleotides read TGTGCCATCAGTGAGTCACTAGCGGGAAAGTATGAGCAGTTCTTC. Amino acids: CAISESLAGKYEQFF.

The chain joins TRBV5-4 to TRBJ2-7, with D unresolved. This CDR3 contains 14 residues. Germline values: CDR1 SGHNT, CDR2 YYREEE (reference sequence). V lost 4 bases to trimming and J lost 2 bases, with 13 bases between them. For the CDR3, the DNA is TGTGCCAGCAGCCTTTCGAGGTCGCCCTACGAGCAGTACTTC. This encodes CASSLSRSPYEQYF.

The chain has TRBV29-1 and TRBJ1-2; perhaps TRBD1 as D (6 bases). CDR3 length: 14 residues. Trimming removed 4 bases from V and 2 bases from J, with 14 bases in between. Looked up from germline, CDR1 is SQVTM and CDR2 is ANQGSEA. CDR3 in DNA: TGCAGCGTTGTGGAAACAGGGCGGAACTATGGCTACACCTTC. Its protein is CSVVETGRNYGYTF.

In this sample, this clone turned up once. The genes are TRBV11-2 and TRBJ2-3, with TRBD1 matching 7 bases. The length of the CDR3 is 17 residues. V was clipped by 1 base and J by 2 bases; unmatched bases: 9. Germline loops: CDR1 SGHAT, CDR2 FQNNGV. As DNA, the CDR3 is TGTGCCAGCAGCTTAGTCCCCGGGACAGTGACCACAGATACGCAGTATTTT. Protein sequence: CASSLVPGTVTTDTQYF.

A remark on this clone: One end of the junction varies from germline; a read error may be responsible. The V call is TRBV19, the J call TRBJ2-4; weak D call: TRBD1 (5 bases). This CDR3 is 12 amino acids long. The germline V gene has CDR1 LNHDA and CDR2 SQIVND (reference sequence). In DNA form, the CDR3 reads TGTGCCAGTAGTAATCTCGGCAGGGTATCCTTCTTC. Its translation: CASSNLGRVSFF. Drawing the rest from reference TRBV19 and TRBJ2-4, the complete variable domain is DGGITQSPKYLFRKEGQNVTLSCEQNLNHDAMYWYRQDPGQGLRLIYYSQIVNDFQKGDIAEGYSVSREKKESFPLTVTSAQKNPTAFYLCASSNLGRVSFFGAGTRLSVL.

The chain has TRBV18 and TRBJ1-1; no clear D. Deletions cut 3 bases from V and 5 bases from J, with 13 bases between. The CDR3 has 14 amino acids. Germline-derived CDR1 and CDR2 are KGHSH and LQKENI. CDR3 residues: CASSPTRAETEAFF. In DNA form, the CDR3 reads TGTGCCAGCTCACCTACACGGGCTGAAACTGAAGCTTTCTTT. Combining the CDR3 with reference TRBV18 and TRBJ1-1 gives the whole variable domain NAGVMQNPRHLVRRRGQEARLRCSPMKGHSHVYWYRQLPEEGLKFMVYLQKENIIDESGMPKERFSAEFPKEGPSILRIQQVVRGDSAAYFCASSPTRAETEAFFGQGTRLTVV.

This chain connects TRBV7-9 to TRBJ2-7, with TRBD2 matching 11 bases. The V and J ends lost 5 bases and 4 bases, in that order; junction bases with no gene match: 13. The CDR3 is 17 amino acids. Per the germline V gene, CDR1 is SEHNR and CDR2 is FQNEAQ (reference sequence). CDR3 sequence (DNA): TGTGCCAGCAGCAGTGACTTTAGCGGGAGGGACTATTACGAGCAGTACTTC. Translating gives CASSSDFSGRDYYEQYF.

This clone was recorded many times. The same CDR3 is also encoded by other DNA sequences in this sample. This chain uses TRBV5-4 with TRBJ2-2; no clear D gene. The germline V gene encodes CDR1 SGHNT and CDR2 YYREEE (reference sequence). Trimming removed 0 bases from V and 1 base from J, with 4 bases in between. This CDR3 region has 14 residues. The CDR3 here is CASSLGLNTGELFF. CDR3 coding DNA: TGTGCCAGCAGCTTGGGACTGAACACCGGGGAGCTGTTTTTT.

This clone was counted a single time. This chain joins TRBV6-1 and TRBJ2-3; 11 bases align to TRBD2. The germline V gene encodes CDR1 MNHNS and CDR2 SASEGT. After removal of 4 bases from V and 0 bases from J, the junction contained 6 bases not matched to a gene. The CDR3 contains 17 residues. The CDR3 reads CASSALAGGLSTDTQYF. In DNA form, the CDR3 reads TGTGCCAGCAGTGCTTTAGCGGGAGGGCTGAGCACAGATACGCAGTATTTT.